Each of the 9 T cell receptor beta chains below was sequenced from the same sample in a study of blood T cell repertoires in COVID-19. Here immunoSEQ multiplex PCR was the method, and the copy in TCRdb shows in-frame clones only, minus some. Among 410,000 or so clones listed, roughly 85% were seen once. Sequenced: peripheral blood. The receptors here all came from a woman younger than 45 with active or convalescent COVID-19.

The chain recombines TRBV10-3 with TRBJ2-1, with 7 bases that match TRBD2. The CDR3 has 15 residues. CDR1 and CDR2 (germline): ENHRY, SYGVKD. V lost 0 bases and J lost 4; bases outside the gene matches: 3. CDR3 loop: CAISESRESYNEQFF. In DNA form, the CDR3 reads TGTGCCATCAGTGAGTCGCGGGAGTCGTACAATGAGCAGTTCTTC.

The chain links TRBV19 to TRBJ1-2; weak D call: TRBD1 (6 bases). The germline V gene encodes CDR1 LNHDA and CDR2 SQIVND (reference sequence). Trimming took off 4 bases at V and 5 bases at J, with 11 bases between the two ends. The CDR3 is 13 amino acids. CDR3 DNA sequence: TGTGCCAGTAGTAGGGGGACATTTTATGGCTACACCTTC. Amino acid sequence: CASSRGTFYGYTF.

The V gene is TRBV5-1, the J gene TRBJ2-7; TRBD1 aligns across 8 bases. Per germline, CDR1 SGHRS and CDR2 YFSETQ. This CDR3 has 14 amino acids. V lost 2 bases, J lost 0 bases, and 1 base stayed unmatched. The CDR3 protein is CASSFRGPSYEQYF. In DNA form, the CDR3 reads TGCGCCAGCAGCTTCAGGGGGCCCTCCTACGAGCAGTACTTC.

This clone was seen a handful of times. This sample includes further DNA sequences coding for the same CDR3. This sequence joins TRBV9 and TRBJ1-2; possible D gene TRBD1, 5 bases. Germline-derived CDR1 and CDR2 are SGDLS and YYNGEE. V lost 0 bases and J lost 4, with 7 bases in between. The CDR3 length is 13 residues. The DNA for the CDR3 is TGTGCCAGCAGCGTAGGACAGTCCTATGGCTACACCTTC. This gives the protein CASSVGQSYGYTF. Full variable domain (missing parts from reference TRBV9 and TRBJ1-2): DSGVTQTPKHLITATGQRVTLRCSPRSGDLSVYWYQQSLDQGLQFLIQYYNGEERAKGNILERFSAQQFPDLHSELNLSSLELGDSALYFCASSVGQSYGYTFGSGTRLTVV.

The chain combines TRBV4-1 with TRBJ1-1; tentative D call: TRBD1 (5 bases). CDR1 and CDR2 from the germline V gene are MGHRA and YSYEKL. This CDR3 is built from 16 residues. Trimming removed 2 bases at V and 4 bases at J, with 17 bases between. DNA of the CDR3: TGCGCCAGCAGCCAAAGCTGGATCCGGGGGGTCACTGAAGCTTTCTTT. Protein sequence: CASSQSWIRGVTEAFF.

The chain combines TRBV10-3 with TRBJ1-1, with TRBD1 identical over 11 bases. Germline CDR1 reads ENHRY; CDR2 reads SYGVKD. With V trimmed by 2 bases and J by 6 bases, 2 bases remained unmatched. The CDR3 is 14 residues long. The CDR3 reads CAISEGTGGPEAFF. CDR3 DNA sequence: TGTGCCATCAGTGAGGGGACAGGGGGGCCTGAAGCTTTCTTT.

V usage is TRBV9 and J usage is TRBJ2-2; the match to TRBD1 covers 7 bases. CDR1 SGDLS and CDR2 YYNGEE come from the germline V gene. The V and J ends lost 5 bases and 6 bases, in that order; junction bases with no gene match: 7. The CDR3 is 14 residues long. The CDR3 here is CASSATGAAGELFF. DNA for the CDR3: TGTGCCAGCAGTGCTACAGGGGCGGCCGGGGAGCTGTTTTTT.

The CDR3 is CASSPSPGQALATNEKLFF. The CDR3 nucleotides are TGTGCCAGCAGCCCATCACCGGGACAGGCGTTAGCAACTAATGAAAAACTGTTTTTT. The V call is TRBV3-1 (or the pseudogene TRBV3-2), the J call TRBJ1-4; 8 nucleotides agree with TRBD1. The CDR3 runs to 19 residues. The junction had 13 bases not matched to a gene; V was cut back by 4 bases and J by 0 bases. The germline V gene encodes CDR1 LGHDT and CDR2 YNNKEL (reference sequence).

The V gene is TRBV10-3, the J gene TRBJ1-3, with D unresolved. The ends were cut back, 6 bases at V and 4 bases at J, with 22 bases in the middle. Per the germline V gene, CDR1 is ENHRY and CDR2 is SYGVKD. CDR3 length: 17 residues. CDR3 region: CAISPPDGRVKGNTIYF. DNA for the CDR3: TGTGCCATCAGCCCCCCCGATGGGAGGGTAAAAGGAAACACCATATATTTT.